The next 24 T cell receptor beta chains were all read from a single sample in a study of T-cell reconstitution after alpha-beta-depleted transplantation in children. Unique molecular identifiers were incorporated during preparation of the TCRbeta library. TCRdb fed the PCR reads into MiXCR, producing one record per CDR3 protein. The profile shows approximately 230,000 distinct CDR3 sequences, more than 20% of them singletons. Sequences were derived from PBMCs, mostly from graft donor cells, sampled 360 days after TCRalphabeta/CD19-depleted stem cell transplant. These receptors all come from a female patient aged 2-10 years who had a stem cell transplant for congenital amegakaryocytic thrombocytopenia, so the T cells may come from the graft donor.

CDR3: CSASPGLAGGPFDEQFF. In nucleotides, the CDR3 is TGCAGTGCTAGCCCCGGACTAGCGGGAGGGCCTTTCGATGAGCAGTTCTTC. The chain employs TRBV20-1 and TRBJ2-1, with TRBD2 matching 15 bases. The CDR3 is 17 amino acids. V shed 3 bases and J 8 bases; nucleotides not matched to a gene: 11. CDR1 DFQATT and CDR2 SNEGSKA come from the germline V gene (reference sequence).

This clonotype was observed a few times. The rearrangement uses TRBV29-1 and TRBJ1-5; 7 nucleotides match TRBD1. This CDR3 has 13 amino acids. CDR1 and CDR2 from the germline V gene are SQVTM and ANQGSEA. J lost 2 bases, V lost 6 bases, and 4 bases had no gene match. This chain's CDR3 is CSVGGRGNQPQHF. The DNA for the CDR3 is TGCAGCGTAGGGGGCAGGGGCAATCAGCCCCAGCATTTT.

The chain employs TRBV2 and TRBJ2-7; no reliable D call. CDR1 and CDR2 (germline): SNHLY, FYNNEI. V lost 3 bases to trimming and J lost 12 bases, with 12 bases between them. This CDR3 has 11 amino acids. CDR3 DNA: TGTGCCAGCAGTGACGGCCTAGACTGGTACTTC. The encoded protein is CASSDGLDWYF.

This clonotype was counted at least ten times. This sequence joins TRBV28 and TRBJ2-1, with D perhaps matching TRBD1 or TRBD2 (5 bases each). CDR1 is MDHEN and CDR2 is SYDVKM in the germline V gene. With 6 bases removed from V and 2 bases from J, the gap between germline ends came to 14 bases. The CDR3 is 15 amino acids. CDR3 amino acids: CASSPWDGTYNEQFF. CDR3 DNA: TGTGCCAGCAGCCCATGGGACGGCACCTACAATGAGCAGTTCTTC. Combining the CDR3 with reference TRBV28 and TRBJ2-1 gives the whole variable domain DVKVTQSSRYLVKRTGEKVFLECVQDMDHENMFWYRQDPGLGLRLIYFSYDVKMKEKGDIPEGYSVSREKKERFSLILESASTNQTSMYLCASSPWDGTYNEQFFGPGTRLTVL.

This clonotype was observed many times. J is TRBJ2-1 and V is TRBV3-1; possible D gene TRBD2, 6 bases. CDR3 length equals 12 residues. V shed 4 bases and J shed 8 bases, with 9 bases lying between them. CDR1 is LGHDT and CDR2 is YNNKEL in the germline V gene (reference sequence). The CDR3 sequence: CASSLSGDEQFF. DNA for the CDR3: TGTGCCAGCAGCCTATCGGGGGATGAGCAGTTCTTC.

The V gene is TRBV11-2, the J gene TRBJ2-1; 7 bases align to TRBD2. The CDR3 sequence is 16 residues long. The J segment lost 4 bases and the V segment lost 0 bases, leaving 6 bases of the junction unmatched. CDR1 and CDR2 from the germline V gene are SGHAT and FQNNGV. For the CDR3, the DNA is TGTGCCAGCAGCTTAGACGCCGGGGGAGGGTACAATGAGCAGTTCTTC. This translates into CASSLDAGGGYNEQFF.

This clonotype has just a few counts. This rearrangement joins TRBV20-1 to TRBJ2-7; D is uncertain. V lost 3 bases, J lost 2 bases, and 14 bases lay in between. Germline V CDR1 and CDR2: DFQATT, SNEGSKA (reference sequence). This CDR3 comprises 14 residues. The CDR3 sequence is CSASPTSMAYEQYF. The CDR3 region has the DNA TGCAGTGCTAGCCCGACGAGTATGGCCTACGAGCAGTACTTC.

The chain links TRBV11-2 to TRBJ2-1; D might be TRBD1 or TRBD2, each matching 6 bases. This CDR3 has 16 amino acids. Trimming removed 0 bases from V and 0 bases from J, with 9 bases in between. Germline-derived CDR1 and CDR2 are SGHAT and FQNNGV. DNA for the CDR3: TGTGCCAGCAGCTTAGATTGGGGGGCCTCCTACAATGAGCAGTTCTTC. It translates to CASSLDWGASYNEQFF.

The CDR3 DNA sequence: TGTGCCAGCAGTGTCCAGGGGGCTCAGCCCCAGCATTTT. Residues: CASSVQGAQPQHF. The chain links TRBV6-1 to TRBJ1-5; TRBD1 matches at 8 bases. The CDR3 spans 13 residues. The V gene end was trimmed by 4 bases and the J gene end by 6 bases; junction bases not matched to a gene: 2. Germline V gene data show CDR1 as MNHNS and CDR2 as SASEGT.

The rearrangement uses TRBV20-1 and TRBJ1-5; tentative D call: TRBD1 (6 bases). With 0 bases removed from V and 1 base from J, the gap between germline ends came to 16 bases. The germline V gene has CDR1 DFQATT and CDR2 SNEGSKA (reference sequence). CDR3 length equals 17 residues. In DNA, the CDR3 is TGCAGTGCTAGAGAAGGCCGGGGGGGCTGGAGCAATCAGCCCCAGCATTTT. Translation: CSAREGRGGWSNQPQHF.

The gene calls are TRBV2 and TRBJ1-1; D uncertain. Trimming stripped 6 bases from V and 3 bases from J, with 14 bases between. The CDR3 runs to 14 residues. In germline, CDR1 is SNHLY, CDR2 FYNNEI. CDR3 sequence (DNA): TGTGCCAGCAGACAGCGCTCCCAAGACACTGAAGCTTTCTTT. Encoded protein: CASRQRSQDTEAFF.

The table lists this clonotype with a few counts. This chain links TRBV7-9 with TRBJ2-7; no definite D call. The V and J ends lost 5 bases and 6 bases respectively, with 11 bases between them. The CDR3 sequence is 12 residues long. Germline CDR1 reads SEHNR; CDR2 reads FQNEAQ (reference sequence). The CDR3 DNA reads as TGTGCCAGCAGCCCATCTATAATCGAGCAGTACTTC. Residues: CASSPSIIEQYF.

The gene calls are TRBV5-1 and TRBJ2-3, with D possibly TRBD2 on 5 matching bases. Trimming pared 5 bases from V and 0 bases from J, leaving 13 bases between. The CDR3 has 15 residues. The germline gives CDR1 SGHRS, CDR2 YFSETQ. In nucleotides, the CDR3 is TGCGCCAGCAGTGAGGGAGCCACTAGCACAGATACGCAGTATTTT. It yields the protein CASSEGATSTDTQYF.

V is TRBV29-1 and J is TRBJ1-4, with 8 nucleotides matching TRBD1. The CDR3 contains 13 residues. CDR1 SQVTM and CDR2 ANQGSEA come from the germline V gene. After removal of 7 bases from V and 1 base from J, the junction contained 2 bases not matched to a gene. CDR3 DNA sequence: TGCAGCGATGACAGGGGAACTAATGAAAAACTGTTTTTT. This sequence encodes CSDDRGTNEKLFF. Full variable domain (rest looked up from reference TRBV29-1 and TRBJ1-4): SAVISQKPSRDICQRGTSLTIQCQVDSQVTMMFWYRQQPGQSLTLIATANQGSEATYESGFVIDKFPISRPNLTFSTLTVSNMSPEDSSIYLCSDDRGTNEKLFFGSGTQLSVL.

This chain joins TRBV28 and TRBJ1-1, with D hard to call. The CDR3 totals 12 residues. Looked up from germline, CDR1 is MDHEN and CDR2 is SYDVKM. The V gene lost 2 bases and the J gene lost 10 bases, with 11 bases spanning the gap. Here the CDR3 reads CASSLRREGAFF. The CDR3 DNA is TGTGCCAGCAGTTTACGGCGGGAGGGAGCTTTCTTT.

The chain carries TRBV12-3 or TRBV12-4 and TRBJ2-6, with a tentative D call TRBD1 (6 bases). Trimming removed 2 bases from V and 1 base from J, with 9 bases in between. There are 16 residues in the CDR3. CDR3 region: CASSLQGSSGANVLTF. The CDR3 bases are TGTGCCAGCAGTTTACAGGGGAGTTCTGGGGCCAACGTCCTGACTTTC.

This clonotype has at least ten counts. The genes are TRBV5-1 and TRBJ1-1, with a tentative D call TRBD1 (6 bases). Trimming pared 1 base from V and 3 bases from J, leaving 10 bases between. Germline V gene data show CDR1 as SGHRS and CDR2 as YFSETQ. This CDR3 spans 14 amino acids. The CDR3, as DNA: TGCGCCAGCAGCTTGCGGGGGCGCGACACTGAAGCTTTCTTT. Amino acids: CASSLRGRDTEAFF.

This clonotype was detected ten times or more. J is TRBJ2-3 and V is TRBV2; D is undetermined. V lost 7 bases, J lost 4 bases, and 18 bases lay in between. Germline V gene sequence: CDR1 SNHLY, CDR2 FYNNEI. The CDR3 covers 15 residues. As DNA, the CDR3 is TGTGCCAGCATGCTCCAGCCCCTGAACGCAGATACGCAGTATTTT. Translating gives CASMLQPLNADTQYF.

The gene calls are TRBV9 and TRBJ2-7; 7 bases are a match to TRBD1. This CDR3 contains 16 residues. CDR1 and CDR2 (germline): SGDLS, YYNGEE. After removal of 0 bases from V and 5 bases from J, the junction contained 11 bases not matched to a gene. The CDR3: CASSVDWAGGRDEQYF. In nucleotides, the CDR3 is TGTGCCAGCAGCGTAGATTGGGCAGGGGGAAGGGACGAGCAGTACTTC.

This clonotype is a singleton in its sample. V usage is TRBV6-2 or TRBV6-3 and J usage is TRBJ2-5; D is unresolved. The CDR3 loop spans 13 amino acids. Looked up from germline, CDR1 is MNHEY and CDR2 is SVGEGT. The ends were cut back, 10 bases at V and 4 bases at J, with 16 bases in the middle. The CDR3 coding sequence is TGTGCCATTCAGACTTATTTGGCAGAGACCCAGTACTTC. It yields the protein CAIQTYLAETQYF.

This clonotype occurred a few times. This rearrangement joins TRBV7-9 to TRBJ2-7; D gene unclear. The CDR3 spans 11 residues. Germline V gives CDR1 SEHNR, CDR2 FQNEAQ (reference sequence). The V and J ends lost 3 bases and 5 bases respectively, with 5 bases between them. The CDR3 is CASSFTNEQYF. The CDR3 coding sequence is TGTGCCAGCAGCTTTACCAACGAGCAGTACTTC.

V gene TRBV5-1 combines with J gene TRBJ2-1; 7 nucleotides agree with TRBD2. The germline gives CDR1 SGHRS, CDR2 YFSETQ. This CDR3 contains 15 residues. V trimming: 1 base; J trimming: 4 bases; junction bases outside the gene matches: 5. The CDR3 DNA reads as TGCGCCAGCAGCTTGCGGGGGGATATATACAATGAGCAGTTCTTC. This sequence encodes CASSLRGDIYNEQFF.

A few counts support this clonotype. This chain joins TRBV9 and TRBJ2-3; TRBD2 might be the D (6 bases). Germline assignment: CDR1 SGDLS and CDR2 YYNGEE. CDR3 length equals 18 residues. V was shortened by 0 bases and J by 2 bases, with 19 bases between the two germline ends. The DNA of the CDR3 is TGTGCCAGCAGCGTAGGTTTCGTGTCGAAGCGGGCCACAGATACGCAGTATTTT. This encodes CASSVGFVSKRATDTQYF.

The chain couples TRBV28 to TRBJ1-1; perhaps TRBD1 as D (5 bases). V lost 9 bases and J lost 0, with 14 bases in between. Germline CDR1 MDHEN, CDR2 SYDVKM. This CDR3 is 14 amino acids long. The CDR3 coding sequence is TGTGCCAGACCGGCAGGGAGGATGAACACTGAAGCTTTCTTT. Amino acid sequence: CARPAGRMNTEAFF.